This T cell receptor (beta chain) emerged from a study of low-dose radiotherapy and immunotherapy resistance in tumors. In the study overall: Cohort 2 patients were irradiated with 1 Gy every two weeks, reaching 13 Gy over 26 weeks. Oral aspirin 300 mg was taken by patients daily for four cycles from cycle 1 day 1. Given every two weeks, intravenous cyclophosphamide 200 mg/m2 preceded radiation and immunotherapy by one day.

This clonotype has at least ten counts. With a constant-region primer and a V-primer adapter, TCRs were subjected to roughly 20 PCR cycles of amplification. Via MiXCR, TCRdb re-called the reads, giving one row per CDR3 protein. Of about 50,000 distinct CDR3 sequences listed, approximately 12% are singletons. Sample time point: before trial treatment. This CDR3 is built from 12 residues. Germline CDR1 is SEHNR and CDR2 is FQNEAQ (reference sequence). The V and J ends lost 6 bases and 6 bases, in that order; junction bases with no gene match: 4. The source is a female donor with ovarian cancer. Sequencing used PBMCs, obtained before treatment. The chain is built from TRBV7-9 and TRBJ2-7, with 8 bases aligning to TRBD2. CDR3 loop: CASSVGGGEQYF. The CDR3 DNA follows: TGTGCCAGCAGTGTCGGGGGGGGCGAGCAGTACTTC.